This entry lists 21 T cell receptor beta chains sequenced from one sample in a study of cytomegalovirus exposure and HLA in healthy donors. Researchers ran the PCR with 60 Vbeta and 13 Jbeta primers. Profiling relied on immunoSEQ multiplex PCR, and the TCRdb table lists in-frame clones only, not all of them. In the table there are 70,000 to 90,000 clones, 65% to 70% of which are singletons. The specimen sequenced was PBMCs. The receptors were sampled from a middle-aged man in good health and CMV-seropositive.

The chain recombines TRBV7-2 with TRBJ1-2; perhaps TRBD1 as D (5 bases). Trimming cost V 5 bases and J 3 bases, with 10 bases left between them. Germline CDR1 and CDR2: SGHTA and FQGNSA. The CDR3 length is 13 residues. DNA for the CDR3: TGTGCCAGCAGCCACGGGGGAGACTATGGCTACACCTTC. This translates into CASSHGGDYGYTF.

There are a few counts of this clone. The chain uses TRBV19 and TRBJ1-1; tentative D call: TRBD1 (6 bases). The germline CDR1 and CDR2 sequences are LNHDA and SQIVND (reference sequence). This CDR3 spans 12 amino acids. Between the trimmed V and J ends, which lost 5 bases and 7 bases, there was a span of 11 bases. In DNA form, the CDR3 reads TGTGCCAGTAGTCTTAGGGGGAATGAAGCTTTCTTT. It codes for CASSLRGNEAFF.

The chain recombines TRBV13 with TRBJ2-2; tentatively, D is TRBD2 (6 bases). CDR3 length equals 14 residues. V was pared by 5 bases and J by 4 bases, with 11 bases between. Looked up from germline, CDR1 is PRHDT and CDR2 is FYEKMQ (reference sequence). CDR3 nucleotides: TGTGCCAGCAGCCAGGGACTTCTCACCGGGGAGCTGTTTTTT. It translates to CASSQGLLTGELFF.

V is TRBV5-4 and J is TRBJ2-7; 7 bases map to TRBD1. Per germline, CDR1 SGHNT and CDR2 YYREEE (reference sequence). V shed 3 bases, J shed 4 bases, and the junction held 10 bases outside the gene matches. CDR3 size: 15 residues. CDR3 protein: CASSSQGGSTYEQYF. The CDR3 DNA sequence: TGTGCCAGCAGCTCGCAAGGGGGCTCCACGTACGAGCAGTACTTC.

The CDR3 DNA reads TGTGCCAGCAGCCAAGATCGGGGGGTTAACTATGGCTACACCTTC. This translates into CASSQDRGVNYGYTF. The V gene is TRBV4-2, the J gene TRBJ1-2, with a weak D call TRBD1 (5 bases). CDR3 length: 15 residues. Deletions cut 0 bases from V and 1 base from J, with 9 bases between. Germline CDR1 and CDR2: LGHNA and YNFKEQ.

This chain uses TRBV5-1 with TRBJ1-4, with D uncertain. Germline V gene sequence: CDR1 SGHRS, CDR2 YFSETQ. This CDR3 region has 15 residues. V dropped 4 bases and J dropped 0 bases, with 10 bases sitting between them. The CDR3 nucleotides are TGCGCCAGCAGCGAGCCTTCCGCAACTAATGAAAAACTGTTTTTT. This encodes CASSEPSATNEKLFF.

J is TRBJ1-4 and V is TRBV19; D gene uncertain. V dropped 4 bases and J dropped 1 base, with 10 bases sitting between them. Germline V gene sequence: CDR1 LNHDA, CDR2 SQIVND (reference sequence). There are 15 residues in the CDR3. CDR3: CASSRQSQTNEKLFF. The CDR3, as DNA: TGTGCCAGTAGTAGGCAGTCCCAAACTAATGAAAAACTGTTTTTT.

This rearrangement joins TRBV7-2 to TRBJ2-1; the D is unclear. Germline loops: CDR1 SGHTA, CDR2 FQGNSA. Trimming cost V 1 base and J 2 bases, with 9 bases left between them. The CDR3 totals 15 residues. The DNA of the CDR3 is TGTGCCAGCAGCTTAGAGACACGAACCTACAATGAGCAGTTCTTC. Translating it yields CASSLETRTYNEQFF.

The chain links TRBV2 to TRBJ2-5; D unclear. From germline, CDR1 is SNHLY and CDR2 FYNNEI. The length of the CDR3 is 14 residues. Trimming left V 4 bases short and J 2 bases short, with 11 bases between. The CDR3 loop reads CASSGASLQETQYF. The CDR3, as DNA: TGTGCCAGCAGTGGGGCCAGCCTTCAAGAGACCCAGTACTTC.

This clone was counted a few times. The CDR3 DNA follows: TGTGCCAGCAGCTTGGGACAGGGTGGTATGAACACTGAAGCTTTCTTT. Residues: CASSLGQGGMNTEAFF. This sequence joins TRBV7-9 and TRBJ1-1, with 9 bases matching TRBD1. Germline V lookup: CDR1 SEHNR, CDR2 FQNEAQ (reference sequence). J gave up 0 bases and V 3 bases, and 5 bases lay outside the gene matches. CDR3 length equals 16 residues.

The chain has TRBV5-6 and TRBJ1-3; D gene unclear. The J call is in doubt because the DNA end fits TRBJ2-2 better. CDR1 is SGHDT, CDR2 YYEEEE, per germline. There are 12 residues in the CDR3. CDR3 DNA: TGTGCCAGCAGCTTGGACTCCGGGGAGCTGTTTTTT. This sequence encodes CASSLDSGELFF.

This chain connects TRBV12-5 to TRBJ2-5; 10 positions match TRBD2. Germline values: CDR1 LGHNT, CDR2 FRNRAP. CDR3 length: 16 amino acids. After removal of 1 base from V and 5 bases from J, the junction contained 7 bases not matched to a gene. The CDR3 is CASGLGAGGKKETQYF. CDR3 DNA: TGTGCTAGTGGTTTGGGAGCGGGGGGGAAGAAGGAGACCCAGTACTTC.

The chain links TRBV5-4 to TRBJ2-5; 13 bases align to TRBD2. Germline V CDR1 and CDR2: SGHNT, YYREEE (reference sequence). The CDR3 runs to 17 residues. V trimming: 0 bases; J trimming: 2 bases; junction bases outside the gene matches: 4. In DNA form, the CDR3 reads TGTGCCAGCAGCTTGGGGGGACTAGCGGGGTTTCAAGAGACCCAGTACTTC. Encoded protein: CASSLGGLAGFQETQYF. Filled out from reference TRBV5-4 and TRBJ2-5, the complete variable domain reads ETGVTQSPTHLIKTRGQQVTLRCSSQSGHNTVSWYQQALGQGPQFIFQYYREEENGRGNFPPRFSGLQFPNYSSELNVNALELDDSALYLCASSLGGLAGFQETQYFGPGTRLLVL.

The J gene is TRBJ2-3, the V gene TRBV2; 10 nucleotides line up with TRBD2. Germline CDR1 reads SNHLY; CDR2 reads FYNNEI. This CDR3 is built from 15 residues. The ends lost 3 bases at V and 1 base at J; junction bases unmatched: 1. The CDR3 DNA reads as TGTGCCAGCAGTGACCTAGCGGGAGGCACAGATACGCAGTATTTT. Amino acid sequence: CASSDLAGGTDTQYF.

This chain joins TRBV30 and TRBJ2-5; 7 bases are a match to TRBD2. The germline V gene encodes CDR1 GTSNPN and CDR2 SVGIG (reference sequence). There are 13 residues in the CDR3. With 3 bases clipped from V and 3 bases from J, the junction kept 4 bases outside the gene matches. The DNA for the CDR3 is TGTGCCTGGAGGGGACTACCGAAAGAGACCCAGTACTTC. Translated: CAWRGLPKETQYF.

The chain is built from TRBV6-5 and TRBJ2-5; D gene uncertain. The CDR3 is made up of 14 amino acids. V lost 5 bases, J lost 4 bases, and 14 bases lay in between. Germline V gene lookup returns CDR1 MNHEY and CDR2 SVGAGI. Here the CDR3 reads CASSHGPSGETQYF. The CDR3 DNA follows: TGTGCCAGCAGTCATGGCCCCTCGGGAGAGACCCAGTACTTC.

The gene calls are TRBV7-6 and TRBJ2-1; 9 nucleotides align to TRBD1. The V segment lost 4 bases and the J segment 0 bases; nucleotides outside the gene matches: 7. This CDR3 is 17 amino acids long. Germline CDR1 is SGHVS and CDR2 is FNYEAQ. The CDR3, as DNA: TGTGCCAGCAGCTATAGGACAGGGGATAGCTCCTACAATGAGCAGTTCTTC. Translating gives CASSYRTGDSSYNEQFF. The complete variable domain, with remaining parts taken from reference TRBV7-6 and TRBJ2-1, reads GAGVSQSPRYKVTKRGQDVALRCDPISGHVSLYWYRQALGQGPEFLTYFNYEAQQDKSGLPNDRFSAERPEGSISTLTIQRTEQRDSAMYRCASSYRTGDSSYNEQFFGPGTRLTVL.

This chain joins TRBV5-1 and TRBJ1-1; 10 bases match TRBD1. The CDR3 contains 16 residues. The J segment lost 2 bases and the V segment lost 4 bases, leaving 8 bases of the junction unmatched. Germline lookup yields CDR1 SGHRS and CDR2 YFSETQ. The CDR3 DNA follows: TGCGCCAGCAGCGGGGGGACAGGGGACTTTAACACTGAAGCTTTCTTT. It is translated as CASSGGTGDFNTEAFF.

The rearrangement joins TRBV19 to TRBJ1-5; 9 bases are a match to TRBD1. The CDR3 is 14 residues long. With V trimmed by 9 bases and J by 5 bases, 8 bases remained unmatched. CDR1 is LNHDA, CDR2 SQIVND, per germline (reference sequence). The CDR3 region has the DNA TGTGCCAGGACCCGGGACAGGGCTGATCAGCCCCAGCATTTT. Its protein product is CARTRDRADQPQHF.

This sequence joins TRBV4-1 and TRBJ2-3; D is perhaps TRBD1 (5 bases). V lost 1 base, J lost 3 bases, and 11 bases lay in between. Germline assignment: CDR1 MGHRA and CDR2 YSYEKL. The CDR3 is 15 residues long. CDR3 coding DNA: TGCGCCAGCAGCCAAGTAGGGGTAGGGACAGATACGCAGTATTTT. This encodes CASSQVGVGTDTQYF.

The rearrangement uses TRBV2 and TRBJ2-5; D unresolved. Trimming shortened V by 4 bases and J by 2 bases, and 11 bases separated the two germline ends. Germline CDR1 and CDR2: SNHLY and FYNNEI. The CDR3 is 14 residues long. The CDR3 DNA follows: TGTGCCAGCAGTGTCCGCAGAGCGCAAGAGACCCAGTACTTC. Translating it yields CASSVRRAQETQYF.